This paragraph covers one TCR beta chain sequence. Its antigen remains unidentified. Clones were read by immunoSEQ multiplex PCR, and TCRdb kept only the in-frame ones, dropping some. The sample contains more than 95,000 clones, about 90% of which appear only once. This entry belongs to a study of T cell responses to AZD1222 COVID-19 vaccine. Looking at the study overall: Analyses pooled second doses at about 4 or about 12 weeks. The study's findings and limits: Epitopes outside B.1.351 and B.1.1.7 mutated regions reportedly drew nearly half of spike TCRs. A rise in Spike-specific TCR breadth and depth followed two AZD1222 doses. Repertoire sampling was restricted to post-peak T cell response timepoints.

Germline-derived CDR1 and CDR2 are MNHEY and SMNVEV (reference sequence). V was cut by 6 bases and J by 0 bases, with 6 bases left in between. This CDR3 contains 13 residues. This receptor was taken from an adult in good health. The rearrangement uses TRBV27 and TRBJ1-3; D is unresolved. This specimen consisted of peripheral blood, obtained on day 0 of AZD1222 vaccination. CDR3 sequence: CASRYSSGNTIYF. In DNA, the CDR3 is TGTGCCAGCAGGTATAGCTCTGGAAACACCATATATTTT.